This T cell receptor beta chain was recorded in a study of blood T cell repertoires in COVID-19. Germline CDR1 is MNHEY and CDR2 is SVGAGI. Trimming pared 4 bases from V and 6 bases from J, leaving 12 bases between. CDR3 length: 13 residues. Assay: immunoSEQ multiplex PCR; the TCRdb copy retains only in-frame clones and omits some. The sample lists hundreds of thousands of clones, around 91% occurring once. This chain connects TRBV6-5 to TRBJ1-1; D call uncertain. The source of this sequence is a young man who had recovered from COVID-19. The specimen sequenced was PBMCs or T cells enriched from blood (not recorded which). The CDR3 here is CASSSSPGAEAFF. The CDR3 bases are TGTGCCAGCAGTTCCTCACCTGGAGCTGAAGCTTTCTTT.